These 7 T cell receptor beta chains share one sample of origin, sequenced in a study of CD8+CD57+ T cells in acquired aplastic anemia. TCR beta VDJ and CDR3 profiling used genomic DNA as template. TCRdb re-called the reads through MiXCR, storing one row per CDR3 protein. The sample lists roughly 160,000 distinct CDR3 sequences, roughly 63% occurring once. Input material: sorted CD4+, CD8+, or CD8+CD57+ T cells (not recorded which) from PBMCs. The source of these receptors is a human donor in good health.

This chain connects TRBV24-1 to TRBJ2-5, with D perhaps TRBD1 (6 bases). Trimming shortened V by 2 bases and J by 5 bases, and 20 bases separated the two germline ends. The length of the CDR3 is 17 residues. Germline CDR1 is KGHDR and CDR2 is SFDVKD. CDR3 in DNA: TGTGCCACCAGTGATTCCCGGAGGTTGCAGGGGTACGAGACCCAGTACTTC. Translating it yields CATSDSRRLQGYETQYF.

This chain connects TRBV2 to TRBJ1-3, with D hard to call. In germline, CDR1 is SNHLY, CDR2 FYNNEI. The CDR3 contains 14 residues. Trimming left V 7 bases short and J 0 bases short, with 10 bases between. CDR3 in amino acids: CASKLDNSGNTIYF. DNA for the CDR3: TGTGCCAGCAAACTAGACAACTCTGGAAACACCATATATTTT. Supplemented by reference TRBV2 and TRBJ1-3, the full variable domain reads EPEVTQTPSHQVTQMGQEVILRCVPISNHLYFYWYRQILGQKVEFLVSFYNNEISEKSEIFDDQFSVERPDGSNFTLKIRSTKLEDSAMYFCASKLDNSGNTIYFGEGSWLTVV.

CDR3 nucleotide sequence: TGTGCCAGCAGTACGGGACAGAATAGCAATCAGCCCCAGCATTTT. As protein: CASSTGQNSNQPQHF. J is TRBJ1-5 and V is TRBV12-3 or TRBV12-4; 7 nucleotides line up with TRBD1. CDR3 length: 15 amino acids. The V segment lost 5 bases and the J segment 0 bases; nucleotides outside the gene matches: 4.

This clonotype has just a few counts. The chain joins TRBV24-1 to TRBJ2-2; perhaps TRBD2 as D (5 bases). CDR1 KGHDR and CDR2 SFDVKD come from the germline V gene. The CDR3 totals 14 residues. Trimming stripped 4 bases from V and 8 bases from J, with 13 bases between. The CDR3 loop reads CATSDPSSGGELFF. The CDR3 nucleotides read TGTGCCACCAGTGACCCCTCTTCGGGAGGGGAGCTGTTTTTT.

DNA for the CDR3: TGCGCCAGCAGTGACGTTACCCACCCAGCTTCGGATACGCAGTATTTT. Translated: CASSDVTHPASDTQYF. The chain couples TRBV10-2 to TRBJ2-3; D unresolved. CDR1 is WSHSY, CDR2 SAAADI, per germline. Trimming shortened V by 3 bases and J by 6 bases, and 19 bases separated the two germline ends. This CDR3 comprises 16 residues.

This chain uses TRBV7-2 with TRBJ2-7; no definite D call. CDR1 is SGHTA and CDR2 is FQGNSA in the germline V gene. Between the trimmed V and J ends, which lost 7 bases and 6 bases, there was a span of 16 bases. The CDR3 is 13 amino acids. The CDR3 DNA follows: TGTGCCAGCAACTCCCGCTCGATATCCGAGCAGTACTTC. It is translated as CASNSRSISEQYF.

This rearrangement joins TRBV19 to TRBJ2-7; D gene uncertain. V was pared by 0 bases and J by 7 bases, with 7 bases between. CDR3 length: 12 amino acids. CDR1 is LNHDA and CDR2 is SQIVND in the germline V gene (reference sequence). This chain's CDR3 is CASSIEGGEQYF. CDR3 sequence (DNA): TGTGCCAGTAGTATAGAGGGTGGGGAGCAGTACTTC.